This T cell receptor beta chain was retrieved from a study of T-cell reconstitution after alpha-beta-depleted transplantation in children. Unique molecular identifiers were used in preparing the TCRbeta library. From the PCR reads, TCRdb called clonotypes with MiXCR, one entry per CDR3 protein. The data contain approximately 1,000,000 distinct CDR3 sequences, under 30% of them seen just once; the ten biggest clones take up roughly 27%. The CDR3 is 14 amino acids. V was shortened by 0 bases and J by 7 bases, with 12 bases between the two germline ends. The chain has TRBV12-3 or TRBV12-4 and TRBJ2-5; no definite D call. The source is a boy younger than two who had a stem cell transplant for SCID, so the T cells may come from the graft donor. Source: PBMCs, mostly from graft donor cells, taken 360 days after TCRalphabeta/CD19-depleted stem cell transplant. CDR3 in DNA: TGTGCCAGCAGTTTAGCCCCGCCATCGGGGACCCAGTACTTC. Its protein is CASSLAPPSGTQYF.